This TCR beta chain originates from a study of T cells in Graves' hyperthyroidism and ophthalmopathy. About the study: The authors collected peripheral blood at initial diagnosis, before any treatment. Study observations and caveats: Ophthalmopathy onset followed model prediction by a median around six months.

As to this clonotype: Its antigen is unidentified.

This CDR3 comprises 15 residues. The germline V gene has CDR1 SEHNR and CDR2 FQNEAQ (reference sequence). With 1 base clipped from V and 11 bases from J, the junction kept 13 bases outside the gene matches. RNA transcripts were the template for amplifying TCR beta CDR3 regions. First-round RT-PCR targeting the TCR CDR3 was performed with the HTBI primer set. TCRdb recomputed calls from the multiplex PCR reads with MiXCR, one row per CDR3 protein. The sample has roughly 750,000 distinct CDR3 sequences; about 17% are singletons. Hyperthyroidism was newly diagnosed in patients aged 18 to 65 (duration under 2 months). Exclusion of patients followed from uncontrolled infection, other autoimmune disease, pregnancy or lactation.

V is TRBV7-9 and J is TRBJ2-5, with 7 bases that match TRBD2. The sequence was collected from a man younger than 35 with Graves' hyperthyroidism. The sequenced sample was blood. The CDR3 DNA sequence: TGTGCCAGCAGCTTAGATGGGAGGGGACTAAAACTACAGTACTTC. Its translation: CASSLDGRGLKLQYF.